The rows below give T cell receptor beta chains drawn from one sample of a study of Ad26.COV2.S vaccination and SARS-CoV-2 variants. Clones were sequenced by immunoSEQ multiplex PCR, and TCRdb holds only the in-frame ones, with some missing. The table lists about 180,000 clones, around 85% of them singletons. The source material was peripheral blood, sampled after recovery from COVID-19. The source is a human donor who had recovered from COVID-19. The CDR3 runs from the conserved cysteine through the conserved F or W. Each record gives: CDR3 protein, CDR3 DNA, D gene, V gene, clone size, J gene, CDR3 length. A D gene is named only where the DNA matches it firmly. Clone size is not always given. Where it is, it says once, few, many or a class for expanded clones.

CDR3 protein: CASSLGGPYNSPLHF
CDR3 DNA: TGTGCCAGCAGTTTAGGGGGGCCCTATAATTCACCCCTCCACTTT
D gene: -
V gene: TRBV27
clone size: -
J gene: TRBJ1-6
CDR3 length: 15

CDR3 protein: CASSAGLAGLGPTDTQYF
CDR3 DNA: TGTGCCAGCAGCGCAGGACTAGCGGGACTCGGGCCCACAGATACGCAGTATTTT
D gene: TRBD2
V gene: TRBV9
clone size: -
J gene: TRBJ2-3
CDR3 length: 18

CDR3 protein: CATTASNYGYTF
CDR3 DNA: TGTGCCACCACAGCATCTAACTATGGCTACACCTTC
D gene: -
V gene: TRBV15
clone size: -
J gene: TRBJ1-2
CDR3 length: 12

CDR3 protein: CASRSLIPGPYEQYF
CDR3 DNA: TGTGCCAGCAGAAGCTTAATCCCCGGGCCCTACGAGCAGTACTTC
D gene: -
V gene: TRBV2
clone size: -
J gene: TRBJ2-7
CDR3 length: 15

CDR3 protein: CASHRGADTQYF
CDR3 DNA: TGTGCCAGTCACAGGGGAGCAGATACGCAGTATTTT
D gene: TRBD1
V gene: TRBV7-9
clone size: -
J gene: TRBJ2-3
CDR3 length: 12

CDR3 protein: CASYRDRVAEEQYF
CDR3 DNA: TGCGCCAGCTACCGGGACAGGGTAGCGGAAGAGCAGTACTTC
D gene: TRBD1
V gene: TRBV5-1
clone size: -
J gene: TRBJ2-7
CDR3 length: 14

CDR3 protein: CASSFSGLRPSYEQYF
CDR3 DNA: TGTGCCAGCAGTTTCTCCGGACTCCGCCCGTCCTACGAGCAGTACTTC
D gene: -
V gene: TRBV6-5
clone size: -
J gene: TRBJ2-7
CDR3 length: 16

CDR3 protein: CASSQTSGRTGELFF
CDR3 DNA: TGCGCCAGCAGCCAGACTAGCGGGAGGACCGGGGAGCTGTTTTTT
D gene: TRBD2
V gene: TRBV5-1
clone size: -
J gene: TRBJ2-2
CDR3 length: 15

CDR3 protein: CASRAGTSSTDTQYF
CDR3 DNA: TGTGCCAGCAGAGCCGGGACTAGCAGCACAGATACGCAGTATTTT
D gene: TRBD2
V gene: TRBV2
clone size: -
J gene: TRBJ2-3
CDR3 length: 15

CDR3 protein: CASSFPRTSGISVQYF
CDR3 DNA: TGTGCCAGTAGTTTTCCTAGGACTAGCGGGATTAGCGTTCAGTACTTC
D gene: TRBD2
V gene: TRBV19
clone size: -
J gene: TRBJ2-4
CDR3 length: 16

CDR3 protein: CASSYSQGSLNEQFF
CDR3 DNA: TGTGCCAGCAGTTACTCCCAGGGAAGCCTGAATGAGCAGTTCTTC
D gene: -
V gene: TRBV6-6
clone size: once
J gene: TRBJ2-1
CDR3 length: 15

CDR3 protein: CATYRGGTEAFF
CDR3 DNA: TGTGCCACCTACCGGGGCGGGACTGAAGCTTTCTTT
D gene: -
V gene: TRBV7-9
clone size: -
J gene: TRBJ1-1
CDR3 length: 12

CDR3 protein: CASSLLGGEEIGTQYF
CDR3 DNA: TGTGCCAGCAGTTTATTGGGGGGTGAAGAAATTGGGACCCAGTACTTC
D gene: -
V gene: TRBV27
clone size: -
J gene: TRBJ2-5
CDR3 length: 16

CDR3 protein: CASSSRDREGGELFF
CDR3 DNA: TGTGCCAGCAGCTCCAGGGACAGGGAAGGCGGGGAGCTGTTTTTT
D gene: TRBD1
V gene: TRBV9
clone size: -
J gene: TRBJ2-2
CDR3 length: 15

CDR3 protein: CASSLRWNTEAFF
CDR3 DNA: TGTGCCAGCAGTTTACGATGGAACACTGAAGCTTTCTTT
D gene: -
V gene: TRBV12-3/TRBV12-4
clone size: few
J gene: TRBJ1-1
CDR3 length: 13

CDR3 protein: CASSYSTGRETQYF
CDR3 DNA: TGTGCCAGCAGTTACTCGACGGGAAGGGAGACCCAGTACTTC
D gene: -
V gene: TRBV6-5
clone size: -
J gene: TRBJ2-5
CDR3 length: 14

CDR3 protein: CASSRGTGSIGANVLTF
CDR3 DNA: TGTGCCAGCTCACGAGGGACAGGGAGTATTGGGGCCAACGTCCTGACTTTC
D gene: TRBD1
V gene: TRBV18
clone size: once
J gene: TRBJ2-6
CDR3 length: 17

CDR3 protein: CASSQDRGQGGYNSPLHF
CDR3 DNA: TGCGCCAGCAGCCAAGATAGGGGACAGGGGGGTTATAATTCACCCCTCCACTTT
D gene: TRBD1
V gene: TRBV4-1
clone size: -
J gene: TRBJ1-6
CDR3 length: 18

CDR3 protein: CASAGQNTDTQYF
CDR3 DNA: TGTGCCAGCGCGGGGCAAAACACAGATACGCAGTATTTT
D gene: -
V gene: TRBV2
clone size: -
J gene: TRBJ2-3
CDR3 length: 13

CDR3 protein: CASSVAWGLDEQYF
CDR3 DNA: TGTGCCAGCAGCGTAGCATGGGGGTTGGACGAGCAGTACTTC
D gene: -
V gene: TRBV9
clone size: few
J gene: TRBJ2-7
CDR3 length: 14

CDR3 protein: CASSPGPNSPLHF
CDR3 DNA: TGTGCCAGCAGTCCCGGACCTAATTCACCCCTCCACTTT
D gene: -
V gene: TRBV5-6
clone size: -
J gene: TRBJ1-6
CDR3 length: 13

CDR3 protein: CASRGEQGPSYEQYF
CDR3 DNA: TGTGCCAGTAGGGGAGAGCAGGGGCCCTCCTACGAGCAGTACTTC
D gene: -
V gene: TRBV19
clone size: -
J gene: TRBJ2-7
CDR3 length: 15

CDR3 protein: CASSVLAGSFNEQFF
CDR3 DNA: TGTGCCAGCAGCGTCCTAGCGGGATCTTTCAATGAGCAGTTCTTC
D gene: TRBD2
V gene: TRBV6-4
clone size: -
J gene: TRBJ2-1
CDR3 length: 15

CDR3 protein: CASSRATSGNEQFF
CDR3 DNA: TGCGCCAGCAGTCGCGCGACTAGCGGCAATGAGCAGTTCTTC
D gene: TRBD2
V gene: TRBV10-2
clone size: -
J gene: TRBJ2-1
CDR3 length: 14

CDR3 protein: CAIGTGGSSDTQYF
CDR3 DNA: TGTGCCATAGGGACAGGGGGCTCTTCAGATACGCAGTATTTT
D gene: TRBD1
V gene: TRBV19
clone size: few
J gene: TRBJ2-3
CDR3 length: 14

CDR3 protein: CASSLGLLSGEHLRDEQFF
CDR3 DNA: TGTGCCAGCAGCTTAGGGCTCCTCTCGGGGGAGCACTTAAGGGATGAGCAGTTCTTC
D gene: -
V gene: TRBV7-9
clone size: few
J gene: TRBJ2-1
CDR3 length: 19

CDR3 protein: CASSLGHQNTEAFF
CDR3 DNA: TGTGCCAGCAGCTTAGGGCACCAGAACACTGAAGCTTTCTTT
D gene: -
V gene: TRBV7-9
clone size: -
J gene: TRBJ1-1
CDR3 length: 14

CDR3 protein: CATHPARGQPQHF
CDR3 DNA: TGTGCCACCCATCCGGCGAGGGGGCAGCCCCAGCATTTT
D gene: -
V gene: TRBV6-5
clone size: -
J gene: TRBJ1-5
CDR3 length: 13

CDR3 protein: CASSLTPGLAGYNEQFF
CDR3 DNA: TGTGCCAGCAGCTTAACTCCGGGACTAGCGGGGTACAATGAGCAGTTCTTC
D gene: TRBD2
V gene: TRBV7-2
clone size: -
J gene: TRBJ2-1
CDR3 length: 17

CDR3 protein: CASSSGTSGSIATDTQYF
CDR3 DNA: TGTGCCAGCAGCTCTGGGACTAGCGGGAGTATTGCTACAGATACGCAGTATTTT
D gene: TRBD2
V gene: TRBV11-3
clone size: -
J gene: TRBJ2-3
CDR3 length: 18

CDR3 protein: CASSVSGIHNEQFF
CDR3 DNA: TGTGCCAGCAGCGTAAGTGGAATCCACAATGAGCAGTTCTTC
D gene: -
V gene: TRBV9
clone size: once
J gene: TRBJ2-1
CDR3 length: 14

CDR3 protein: CATSRDRRGYTEAFF
CDR3 DNA: TGTGCCACCAGCAGAGACCGGAGGGGTTACACTGAAGCTTTCTTT
D gene: -
V gene: TRBV15
clone size: -
J gene: TRBJ1-1
CDR3 length: 15

CDR3 protein: CASSPFLAGGGETQYF
CDR3 DNA: TGTGCCAGCTCACCCTTCCTAGCTGGCGGAGGAGAGACCCAGTACTTC
D gene: -
V gene: TRBV18
clone size: -
J gene: TRBJ2-5
CDR3 length: 16

CDR3 protein: CASSLGVGPSAPQQYF
CDR3 DNA: TGTGCCAGCAGCTTAGGTGTCGGGCCTAGCGCTCCCCAGCAGTACTTC
D gene: -
V gene: TRBV7-9
clone size: -
J gene: TRBJ2-7
CDR3 length: 16

CDR3 protein: CATSRDTRGPYEQYF
CDR3 DNA: TGTGCCACCAGCAGGGACACAAGGGGGCCCTACGAGCAGTACTTC
D gene: TRBD1
V gene: TRBV15
clone size: -
J gene: TRBJ2-7
CDR3 length: 15

CDR3 protein: CASSSSGGADSTDTQYF
CDR3 DNA: TGTGCCAGCAGCTCTAGCGGGGGGGCCGACAGCACAGATACGCAGTATTTT
D gene: TRBD2
V gene: TRBV5-4
clone size: -
J gene: TRBJ2-3
CDR3 length: 17